Below, 27 T cell receptor beta chains from the same sample are listed, as sequenced in a study of CD8 T cells in ankylosing spondylitis. Each CDR3 protein gets one entry after TCRdb re-called the 5' RACE reads with MiXCR. The table has about 140,000 distinct CDR3 sequences, about 10% seen once; the top ten hold around 4.1%. Material for sequencing was blood, either unsorted or a sorted T cell fraction (not recorded which). These receptors all stem from a female donor with ankylosing spondylitis or in good health (not recorded which).

The sample holds many counts of this clonotype. This chain uses TRBV11-3 with TRBJ2-3; D is undetermined. Looked up from germline, CDR1 is SGHNT and CDR2 is YENEEA. The germline V and J ends were trimmed by 0 bases and 8 bases, with 3 bases remaining between them. The CDR3 is 11 amino acids. In DNA, the CDR3 is TGTGCCAGCAGCTTAGAAAGTACGCAGTATTTT. It codes for CASSLESTQYF. The entire variable domain, with the rest obtained from reference TRBV11-3 and TRBJ2-3, is as follows: EAGVVQSPRYKIIEKKQPVAFWCNPISGHNTLYWYLQNLGQGPELLIRYENEEAVDDSQLPKDRFSAERLKGVDSTLKIQPAELGDSAVYLCASSLESTQYFGPGTRLTVL.

This clonotype was counted ten times or more. The chain has TRBV10-3 and TRBJ1-4, with D perhaps matching TRBD1 (5 bases). The V end was cut by 2 bases, the J end by 5 bases, with 12 bases between. The CDR3 is made up of 15 amino acids. CDR1 is ENHRY and CDR2 is SYGVKD in the germline V gene. The CDR3 coding sequence is TGTGCCATCAGTGAGGGGTCAGGGCTAAATGAAAAACTGTTTTTT. It translates to CAISEGSGLNEKLFF.

This clonotype was found a few times. This rearrangement joins TRBV7-3 to TRBJ1-1, with 7 bases identical to TRBD1. From germline, CDR1 is SGHTA and CDR2 FQGTGA. With V trimmed by 2 bases and J by 0 bases, 12 bases remained unmatched. This CDR3 is built from 18 residues. The CDR3 DNA reads as TGTGCCAGCAGCTTACCCCACGACAGGGATCGGATGAACACTGAAGCTTTCTTT. Amino acids: CASSLPHDRDRMNTEAFF.

This clonotype has more than one count but fewer than ten. The chain is built from TRBV20-1 and TRBJ2-1; 7 positions match TRBD2. The V gene's germline CDR1 is DFQATT and CDR2 SNEGSKA (reference sequence). V shed 6 bases and J 1 base; nucleotides not matched to a gene: 6. The CDR3 is 14 amino acids. CDR3 sequence: CSARDYRSYNEQFF. The CDR3 DNA sequence: TGCAGTGCCAGGGACTACCGATCCTACAATGAGCAGTTCTTC.

In this sample, this clonotype turned up many times. The V and J genes are TRBV7-2 and TRBJ1-2; possible D gene TRBD1, 5 bases. Trimming removed 5 bases at V and 3 bases at J, with 16 bases between. CDR1 SGHTA and CDR2 FQGNSA come from the germline V gene. There are 15 residues in the CDR3. In nucleotides, the CDR3 is TGTGCCAGCAGCGTAGAGGCAGGGCGGGACTATGGCTACACCTTC. Its protein is CASSVEAGRDYGYTF.

This clonotype was seen many times. The gene calls are TRBV7-2 and TRBJ1-1, with D possibly being TRBD1 (5 bases). Deletions cut 1 base from V and 4 bases from J, with 13 bases between. The germline V gene encodes CDR1 SGHTA and CDR2 FQGNSA. There are 15 residues in the CDR3. The CDR3 loop is CASSLVGGLGTEAFF. DNA of the CDR3: TGTGCCAGCAGCTTAGTCGGGGGGTTGGGCACTGAAGCTTTCTTT.

This clonotype was counted ten times or more. This chain connects TRBV29-1 to TRBJ1-2; 10 bases are shared with TRBD1. This CDR3 is 13 amino acids long. The trim removed 7 bases at V and 6 bases at J, leaving 8 bases unmatched. The V gene's germline CDR1 is SQVTM and CDR2 ANQGSEA. CDR3 sequence (DNA): TGCAGCGGGGGAGACAGGGGGCAGGATGGCTACACCTTC. The encoded protein is CSGGDRGQDGYTF.

This chain joins TRBV14 and TRBJ2-1; D not certain. The CDR3 covers 12 residues. Germline V gene lookup returns CDR1 SGHDN and CDR2 FVKESK. V lost 2 bases and J lost 5, with 4 bases in between. This CDR3 is CASSQRDNEQFF. In nucleotides, the CDR3 is TGTGCCAGCAGCCAAAGGGACAATGAGCAGTTCTTC.

This clonotype was recorded at least ten times. The chain employs TRBV25-1 and TRBJ2-5, with D unclear. The V gene lost 3 bases and the J gene lost 6 bases, with 11 bases spanning the gap. Germline V gene data show CDR1 as MGHDK and CDR2 as SYGVNS. The CDR3 contains 13 residues. CDR3 residues: CASSDRDMQTQYF. In nucleotides, the CDR3 is TGTGCCAGCAGTGACCGCGACATGCAGACCCAGTACTTC.

This clonotype has more than one count but fewer than ten. The rearrangement uses TRBV11-1 and TRBJ2-1; 7 nucleotides match TRBD2. This CDR3 is 19 amino acids long. J lost 8 bases, V lost 5 bases, and 24 bases had no gene match. The germline V gene has CDR1 SGHAT and CDR2 FQDESV (reference sequence). CDR3 DNA sequence: TGTGCCAGCAGCCCGTCAGGCCCCGTGGAGCGGGAAGCTGGCGATGAGCAGTTCTTC. It specifies CASSPSGPVEREAGDEQFF.

The J gene is TRBJ1-2, the V gene TRBV19; D remains ambiguous. The V gene lost 8 bases and the J gene lost 4 bases, with 17 bases spanning the gap. CDR3 length: 14 residues. Germline loops: CDR1 LNHDA, CDR2 SQIVND (reference sequence). CDR3 amino acids: CASGDYNGIYGYTF. The DNA for the CDR3 is TGTGCCAGTGGGGATTACAATGGGATCTATGGCTACACCTTC.

V usage is TRBV18 and J usage is TRBJ2-2; D might be TRBD2 (6 bases). Trimming left V 1 base short and J 3 bases short, with 15 bases between. The CDR3 covers 17 residues. The germline V gene has CDR1 KGHSH and CDR2 LQKENI. CDR3 in amino acids: CASSPQIRGTYTGELFF. The CDR3 nucleotides are TGTGCCAGCTCACCACAAATCCGTGGGACTTACACCGGGGAGCTGTTTTTT. Combining the CDR3 with reference TRBV18 and TRBJ2-2 gives the whole variable domain NAGVMQNPRHLVRRRGQEARLRCSPMKGHSHVYWYRQLPEEGLKFMVYLQKENIIDESGMPKERFSAEFPKEGPSILRIQQVVRGDSAAYFCASSPQIRGTYTGELFFGEGSRLTVL.

This clonotype has at least ten counts. V usage is TRBV6-1 and J usage is TRBJ2-5; 14 bases map to TRBD2. With V trimmed by 7 bases and J by 3 bases, 1 base remained unmatched. CDR3 size: 14 residues. Germline V gene lookup returns CDR1 MNHNS and CDR2 SASEGT. CDR3 sequence: CASTGLAGEETQYF. DNA for the CDR3: TGTGCCAGCACGGGACTAGCGGGAGAAGAGACCCAGTACTTC.

This clonotype was observed at least ten times. The chain combines TRBV24-1 with TRBJ2-2; D is unresolved. The CDR3 runs to 11 residues. In germline, CDR1 is KGHDR, CDR2 SFDVKD. The V end was cut by 9 bases, the J end by 6 bases, with 7 bases between. CDR3 in DNA: TGTGCCACCGAGGTTGCCGGGGAGCTGTTTTTT. The encoded protein is CATEVAGELFF.

A few counts support this clonotype. With a much larger clone just one base away, this may be a read error. The genes are TRBV6-2 or TRBV6-3 and TRBJ2-7; D is undetermined. In germline, CDR1 is MNHEY, CDR2 SVGEGT. The CDR3 is 11 residues long. The CDR3 DNA reads TGTACCAGCAGTTATTCATACGAGCAGTACTTC. Protein product: CTSSYSYEQYF.

This clonotype was found many times. CDR3 nucleotides: TGTGCCAGCAGCCCTAGTGGGAGGGGAGGAACTGAAGCTTTCTTT. Amino acids: CASSPSGRGGTEAFF. The V call is TRBV7-2, the J call TRBJ1-1, with D perhaps matching TRBD1 (5 bases). Trimming removed 5 bases at V and 5 bases at J, with 18 bases between. Germline values: CDR1 SGHTA, CDR2 FQGNSA. The CDR3 runs to 15 residues.

This clonotype was seen only a few times. The gene calls are TRBV7-9 and TRBJ1-1, with 7 positions matching TRBD1. This CDR3 has 14 amino acids. The germline V gene has CDR1 SEHNR and CDR2 FQNEAQ (reference sequence). Losses at the gene ends were 6 bases for V and 3 bases for J; bases not matched to a gene: 7. The CDR3 nucleotides are TGTGCCAGCAGAGAACGGACAGGAGACACTGAAGCTTTCTTT. This gives the protein CASRERTGDTEAFF.

V and J are TRBV2 and TRBJ2-7; TRBD2 might be the D (6 bases). CDR3 size: 15 residues. Germline V gene lookup returns CDR1 SNHLY and CDR2 FYNNEI. V was pared by 2 bases and J by 1 base, with 12 bases between. The CDR3 protein is CASSELRDSSYEQYF. The CDR3 nucleotides read TGTGCCAGCAGTGAACTTCGGGACTCATCCTACGAGCAGTACTTC.

This clonotype has at least ten counts. The chain links TRBV29-1 to TRBJ2-1; D is undetermined. CDR3 size: 9 residues. Germline CDR1 is SQVTM and CDR2 is ANQGSEA. V was shortened by 8 bases and J by 7 bases, with 6 bases between the two germline ends. This CDR3 is CSSGNEQFF. CDR3 nucleotide sequence: TGCAGCTCCGGGAATGAGCAGTTCTTC.

Notes on this clonotype: This may be a read error, as it is one base from a much larger clone. The chain employs TRBV7-2 and TRBJ1-4, with 7 nucleotides matching TRBD1. Germline lookup yields CDR1 SGHTA and CDR2 FQGNSA. The CDR3 runs to 15 residues. In nucleotides, the CDR3 is TGTGCCAGCAGCTGGGGACAGTTCTTGGGCGAAACACTGTTTTTT. It specifies CASSWGQFLGETLFF.

In the case of this clonotype: Just one base apart from a much larger clone, this may be a read error. The chain joins TRBV5-1 to TRBJ2-3; 13 bases map to TRBD2. CDR3 length: 16 amino acids. Germline assignment: CDR1 SGHRS and CDR2 YFSETQ. This CDR3 reads CPSSLGTSGGTDTQYF. The CDR3 nucleotides read TGCCCCAGCAGCCTGGGGACTAGCGGGGGCACAGATACGCAGTATTTT.

As for this clonotype: A much larger clone is a single base away; this may be a read error. No conserved phenylalanine or tryptophan ends this CDR3, so it is likely a read error. This chain uses TRBV27 with TRBJ2-1; no clear D. Trimming took off 3 bases at V and 0 bases at J, with 9 bases between the two ends. Per the germline V gene, CDR1 is MNHEY and CDR2 is SMNVEV (reference sequence). This CDR3 region has 15 residues. The CDR3 region is CASSFSRVSYNEQFS. The CDR3, as DNA: TGTGCCAGCAGTTTCTCACGGGTCTCCTACAATGAGCAGTTCTCC.

This clonotype has at least ten counts. The V and J genes are TRBV12-3 or TRBV12-4 and TRBJ1-1, with D uncertain. Trimming took off 5 bases at V and 2 bases at J, with 12 bases between the two ends. This CDR3 region has 14 residues. CDR3 DNA: TGTGCCAGCAGTCTAGACGGGCATAACACTGAAGCTTTCTTT. This codes for CASSLDGHNTEAFF.

In this sample, this clonotype turned up many times. The V call is TRBV7-2, the J call TRBJ2-7, with D possibly TRBD2 on 7 matching bases. The CDR3 runs 13 residues. The ends were cut back, 3 bases at V and 6 bases at J, with 12 bases in the middle. Per the germline V gene, CDR1 is SGHTA and CDR2 is FQGNSA. This CDR3 is CASSFVRGGEQYF. The CDR3, as DNA: TGTGCCAGCAGCTTCGTTAGGGGGGGCGAGCAGTACTTC.

This clonotype was counted ten times or more. The chain uses TRBV12-3 or TRBV12-4 and TRBJ2-3, with D unclear. Trimming cost V 4 bases and J 7 bases, with 9 bases left between them. This CDR3 is built from 12 residues. CDR3 sequence (DNA): TGTGCCAGCAGTTCATATAAAAATACGCAGTATTTT. Protein: CASSSYKNTQYF.

This clonotype appeared many times. V usage is TRBV20-1 and J usage is TRBJ2-2; the match to TRBD2 covers 8 bases. Germline V CDR1 and CDR2: DFQATT, SNEGSKA (reference sequence). Trimming took 5 bases from V and 5 from J; bases not matched to a gene: 7. This CDR3 has 14 amino acids. The CDR3 DNA reads as TGCAGTGCTCCTCAACTAGCGGAAACCGGGGAGCTGTTTTTT. Translating it yields CSAPQLAETGELFF.

This clonotype has a count of ten or more. This chain uses TRBV20-1 with TRBJ2-7; the D gene could be TRBD1 or TRBD2 (5 bases each). Trimming took off 1 base at V and 1 base at J, with 8 bases between the two ends. This CDR3 has 13 residues. Germline CDR1 DFQATT, CDR2 SNEGSKA (reference sequence). CDR3 DNA: TGCAGTGCTAGAGGAGGGGAGTCCTACGAGCAGTACTTC. It translates to CSARGGESYEQYF.